Following are 27 T cell receptor beta chains from one sample sequenced in a study of response to subunit inactivated influenza vaccine. TCRdb reprocessed the RT-PCR reads via MiXCR and lists one record per CDR3 protein. The sample contains about 520,000 distinct CDR3 sequences, 6% to 9% of which appear only once. The specimen was PBMCs from blood, collected 23 to 25 months after vaccination. The receptor set was obtained from a man between 50 and 69 years old who received an inactivated influenza vaccine.

The rearrangement links TRBV12-3 or TRBV12-4 to TRBJ2-6, with D unresolved. The CDR3 has 14 amino acids. Trimming took 6 bases from V and 6 from J, leaving 12 bases between them. CDR3 nucleotides: TGTGCCAGCAGATTAAATGGGGAGGCCAACGTCCTGACTTTC. It is translated as CASRLNGEANVLTF.

The sample holds many counts of this clonotype. V gene TRBV6-2 or TRBV6-3 combines with J gene TRBJ1-2; the D is unclear. The germline CDR1 and CDR2 sequences are MNHEY and SVGEGT. V gave up 2 bases and J gave up 2 bases, with 9 bases separating them. The CDR3 consists of 14 residues. The CDR3 protein is CASSYRQGNYGYTF. In nucleotides, the CDR3 is TGTGCCAGCAGTTACCGACAAGGAAACTATGGCTACACCTTC.

There are a few counts of this clonotype. The J gene is TRBJ2-5, the V gene TRBV7-9; possibly TRBD1 for D (5 bases). The CDR3 extends over 17 amino acids. The V and J ends lost 3 bases and 3 bases respectively, with 20 bases between them. Germline V lookup: CDR1 SEHNR, CDR2 FQNEAQ (reference sequence). The CDR3 loop is CASSFRRPGRREETQYF. The DNA for the CDR3 is TGTGCCAGCAGCTTTCGTCGTCCAGGGCGAAGAGAAGAGACCCAGTACTTC.

The chain combines TRBV6-5 with TRBJ2-7, with 8 bases that match TRBD1. The CDR3 consists of 14 residues. Trimming took 0 bases from V and 4 from J; bases not matched to a gene: 2. Germline CDR1 MNHEY, CDR2 SVGAGI. The CDR3 here is CASSYSQGAYEQYF. In DNA form, the CDR3 reads TGTGCCAGCAGTTACTCCCAGGGGGCGTACGAGCAGTACTTC.

The sample holds many counts of this clonotype. V gene TRBV20-1 combines with J gene TRBJ1-6; 7 bases are a match to TRBD1. Germline lookup yields CDR1 DFQATT and CDR2 SNEGSKA (reference sequence). The CDR3 sequence is 14 residues long. With V trimmed by 3 bases and J by 7 bases, 6 bases remained unmatched. The CDR3 sequence is CSASAGTDNSPLHF. As DNA, the CDR3 is TGCAGTGCTAGCGCCGGGACAGACAATTCACCCCTCCACTTT.

This clonotype was counted ten times or more. In DNA, the CDR3 is TGCGCCAGCAGCTTAAATGCCGGGATTCAAGAGACCCAGTACTTC. It specifies CASSLNAGIQETQYF. V is TRBV5-1 and J is TRBJ2-5, with a possible D match to TRBD2 (5 bases). CDR1 and CDR2 from the germline V gene are SGHRS and YFSETQ. Trimming stripped 2 bases from V and 2 bases from J, with 13 bases between. This CDR3 is built from 15 residues.

This sequence joins TRBV29-1 and TRBJ2-7; D not resolved. Germline V gene sequence: CDR1 SQVTM, CDR2 ANQGSEA. Deletions cut 4 bases from V and 6 bases from J, with 16 bases between. The CDR3 runs 13 residues. The CDR3 DNA is TGCAGCGTTGTGAGGCCCCCCCTGGGCGAGCAGTACTTC. This encodes CSVVRPPLGEQYF.

This clonotype was detected a few times. V usage is TRBV7-2 and J usage is TRBJ1-1; D not resolved. Germline CDR1 is SGHTA and CDR2 is FQGNSA. This CDR3 contains 12 residues. The germline V and J ends were trimmed by 1 base and 5 bases, with 5 bases remaining between them. The CDR3 DNA sequence: TGTGCCAGCAGCTTAGATTTTACTGAAGCTTTCTTT. It encodes CASSLDFTEAFF.

This clonotype was seen a handful of times. The chain links TRBV7-2 to TRBJ2-1; TRBD2 might be the D (5 bases). V dropped 4 bases and J dropped 0 bases, with 10 bases sitting between them. Germline assignment: CDR1 SGHTA and CDR2 FQGNSA. The CDR3 has 15 amino acids. As DNA, the CDR3 is TGTGCCAGCAGCTATTTAGCGAGCTCCTACAATGAGCAGTTCTTC. This sequence encodes CASSYLASSYNEQFF. Using reference TRBV7-2 and TRBJ2-1 for the parts outside the CDR3, the full variable domain is GAGVSQSPSNKVTEKGKDVELRCDPISGHTALYWYRQSLGQGLEFLIYFQGNSAPDKSGLPSDRFSAERTGGSVSTLTIQRTQQEDSAVYLCASSYLASSYNEQFFGPGTRLTVL.

This clonotype was observed at least ten times. The chain couples TRBV4-2 to TRBJ2-7; no definite D call. The CDR3 is 13 residues long. Germline V gene data show CDR1 as LGHNA and CDR2 as YNFKEQ. The V and J ends lost 6 bases and 3 bases respectively, with 12 bases between them. The CDR3 DNA is TGTGCCAGCAGTCGAGACTCGTTCTACGAGCAGTACTTC. Protein sequence: CASSRDSFYEQYF.

This clonotype was observed a few times. The chain is built from TRBV28 and TRBJ2-1; unclear D gene. Trimming shortened V by 4 bases and J by 5 bases, and 9 bases separated the two germline ends. CDR1 is MDHEN and CDR2 is SYDVKM in the germline V gene. The CDR3 loop spans 13 amino acids. The CDR3 is CASSYYPNNEQFF. DNA of the CDR3: TGTGCCAGCAGTTACTACCCCAACAATGAGCAGTTCTTC.

CDR3: CASSSHGGYEQYF. In DNA form, the CDR3 reads TGTGCCAGCAGTTCCCATGGGGGCTACGAGCAGTACTTC. V and J are TRBV6-5 and TRBJ2-7; either TRBD1 or TRBD2 may supply D (5 bases each). The CDR3 has 13 amino acids. Trimming pared 4 bases from V and 3 bases from J, leaving 10 bases between. Germline loops: CDR1 MNHEY, CDR2 SVGAGI.

The chain is built from TRBV29-1 and TRBJ2-5, with D perhaps TRBD1 (6 bases). The germline V and J ends were trimmed by 7 bases and 1 base, with 13 bases remaining between them. This CDR3 is 13 amino acids long. CDR1 is SQVTM, CDR2 ANQGSEA, per germline. CDR3 bases: TGCAGCGCAGACAGGACGGCCCAAGAGACCCAGTACTTC. Amino acids: CSADRTAQETQYF.

This clonotype was observed a few times. The chain carries TRBV6-5 and TRBJ2-7, with D maybe TRBD2 (6 bases). This CDR3 comprises 12 residues. Per germline, CDR1 MNHEY and CDR2 SVGAGI. V dropped 8 bases and J dropped 7 bases, with 15 bases sitting between them. Here the CDR3 DNA reads TGTGCCAGCGGCGGGGCTTACGGGGAGCAGTACTTC. Its translation is CASGGAYGEQYF.

The chain links TRBV19 to TRBJ2-7; 8 bases line up with TRBD1. This CDR3 has 14 amino acids. Germline assignment: CDR1 LNHDA and CDR2 SQIVND (reference sequence). J was trimmed by 3 bases and V by 6 bases; bases with no gene match: 7. The CDR3 bases are TGTGCCAGTAGCAAGGGGACAGGAATCTACGAGCAGTACTTC. Residues: CASSKGTGIYEQYF. The full variable domain, its missing parts supplied by reference TRBV19 and TRBJ2-7, is DGGITQSPKYLFRKEGQNVTLSCEQNLNHDAMYWYRQDPGQGLRLIYYSQIVNDFQKGDIAEGYSVSREKKESFPLTVTSAQKNPTAFYLCASSKGTGIYEQYFGPGTRLTVT.

The chain employs TRBV6-5 and TRBJ2-2, with TRBD2 identical over 8 bases. This CDR3 has 17 amino acids. Germline CDR1 MNHEY, CDR2 SVGAGI. With 5 bases clipped from V and 4 bases from J, the junction kept 12 bases outside the gene matches. The CDR3 coding sequence is TGTGCCAGCAGTCACTACATTAGCGGGGTGACCACCGGGGAGCTGTTTTTT. Translating gives CASSHYISGVTTGELFF.

The rearrangement joins TRBV3-1 to TRBJ1-1; possibly TRBD1 for D (6 bases). The ends were cut back, 4 bases at V and 5 bases at J, with 14 bases in the middle. Germline-derived CDR1 and CDR2 are LGHDT and YNNKEL (reference sequence). This CDR3 spans 14 amino acids. CDR3 in amino acids: CASSPRPTGTEAFF. CDR3 sequence (DNA): TGTGCCAGCAGCCCCCGCCCTACAGGGACTGAAGCTTTCTTT.

This clonotype turned up a few times. V gene TRBV20-1 combines with J gene TRBJ2-7, with 7 positions matching TRBD1. Trimming cost V 6 bases and J 4 bases; bases outside gene matches: 12. CDR1 is DFQATT, CDR2 SNEGSKA, per germline (reference sequence). The CDR3 runs 14 residues. CDR3 bases: TGCAGTGCCGATCTAAGGACAGGAGCGTACGAGCAGTACTTC. Translating gives CSADLRTGAYEQYF.

The chain couples TRBV6-5 to TRBJ1-4; D unclear. With 8 bases removed from V and 10 bases from J, the gap between germline ends came to 11 bases. This CDR3 has 11 residues. Per germline, CDR1 MNHEY and CDR2 SVGAGI. CDR3 protein: CASGNVVKLFF. The CDR3, as DNA: TGTGCCAGCGGGAACGTGGTAAAACTGTTTTTT.

This clonotype was counted only a few times. The CDR3 DNA sequence: TGTGCCAGTAGCCCTAATCTAGCGGGGTCACGGGGTGAGCAGTTCTTC. Encoded protein: CASSPNLAGSRGEQFF. The gene calls are TRBV19 and TRBJ2-1; 9 bases fit TRBD2. With V trimmed by 6 bases and J by 9 bases, 15 bases remained unmatched. There are 16 residues in the CDR3. Germline V gene sequence: CDR1 LNHDA, CDR2 SQIVND (reference sequence).

This clonotype has a handful of counts. V gene TRBV20-1 combines with J gene TRBJ2-1; D unresolved. CDR1 DFQATT and CDR2 SNEGSKA come from the germline V gene (reference sequence). This CDR3 has 13 residues. The V gene lost 6 bases and the J gene lost 6 bases, with 15 bases spanning the gap. CDR3 nucleotides: TGCAGTGCCAGCGAAAAATGGGCCAATGAGCAGTTCTTC. It is translated as CSASEKWANEQFF.

This clonotype was seen ten or more times. The chain uses TRBV7-2 and TRBJ2-2; no definite D call. The CDR3 runs 12 residues. Germline V lookup: CDR1 SGHTA, CDR2 FQGNSA. Between the trimmed V and J ends, which lost 2 bases and 12 bases, there was a span of 10 bases. DNA for the CDR3: TGTGCCAGCAGCTTAAGAACTACCAAGCTGTTTTTT. This encodes CASSLRTTKLFF.

This clonotype was observed a few times. The V call is TRBV7-9, the J call TRBJ2-5, with D uncertain. Germline CDR1 SEHNR, CDR2 FQNEAQ (reference sequence). Trimming left V 5 bases short and J 4 bases short, with 11 bases between. This CDR3 contains 13 residues. CDR3 residues: CASSTGRSETQYF. CDR3 in DNA: TGTGCCAGCAGCACCGGACGATCAGAGACCCAGTACTTC.

This clonotype was seen many times. This rearrangement joins TRBV20-1 to TRBJ2-3, with no clear D. Germline V gives CDR1 DFQATT, CDR2 SNEGSKA (reference sequence). The V end lost 3 bases, the J end lost 2 bases, and 6 bases lay between the germline ends. The CDR3 runs to 12 residues. Here the CDR3 reads CSASTSTDTQYF. The CDR3 DNA reads as TGCAGTGCTAGCACCTCCACAGATACGCAGTATTTT.

The rearrangement uses TRBV7-2 and TRBJ2-7, with 8 bases identical to TRBD1. CDR3 length equals 12 residues. Trimming removed 7 bases from V and 6 bases from J; junction bases left unmatched: 5. Germline loops: CDR1 SGHTA, CDR2 FQGNSA. CDR3 sequence (DNA): TGTGCCAGCAACAGGGGGTCCGGCGAGCAGTACTTC. It codes for CASNRGSGEQYF.

This clonotype was detected a few times. The chain joins TRBV7-2 to TRBJ2-1; D remains unclear. Looked up from germline, CDR1 is SGHTA and CDR2 is FQGNSA. This CDR3 region has 14 residues. Trimming pared 1 base from V and 7 bases from J, leaving 11 bases between. The CDR3 is CASSLGLVSNEQFF. Here the CDR3 DNA reads TGTGCCAGCAGCTTAGGGCTAGTTAGTAATGAGCAGTTCTTC.

This clonotype was picked up a small number of times. This chain uses TRBV5-1 with TRBJ2-3; 9 nucleotides match TRBD1. CDR1 and CDR2 from the germline V gene are SGHRS and YFSETQ. This CDR3 has 16 residues. Losses at the gene ends were 4 bases for V and 1 base for J; bases not matched to a gene: 7. The CDR3 loop reads CASSVGTGSGTDTQYF. CDR3 bases: TGCGCCAGCAGCGTGGGGACAGGGTCTGGCACAGATACGCAGTATTTT.